The rows below give T cell receptor beta chains drawn from one sample of a study of T cell changes during pregnancy in multiple sclerosis. Measured with immunoSEQ multiplex PCR; TCRdb has only the in-frame clones, and not every one. This table holds 40,000 to 50,000 clones, almost 95% found once. This material consisted of CD8+ T cells from peripheral blood mononuclear cells, taken in the third trimester of pregnancy. The receptors originated from a female donor with multiple sclerosis, enrolled in a pregnancy study. Both conserved end residues are part of each CDR3. D genes are given only for firm matches. Some rows mark clone size as missing; the rest say once, few, many or name a class of expanded clone.

cdr3_nt	cdr3_aa	j_call	clone_size	v_call	d_call
TGTGCCAGCACGGACAGGGACCACTACGAGCAGTACTTC	CASTDRDHYEQYF	TRBJ2-7	few	TRBV2	TRBD1
TGTGCCAGTACCGACATCCGGCCCCCCTTGAGGAACACTGAAGCTTTCTTT	CASTDIRPPLRNTEAFF	TRBJ1-1	-	TRBV19	-
TGTGCCAGCACCCCGCCGGACAGGCCGTCCTACGAGCAGTACTTC	CASTPPDRPSYEQYF	TRBJ2-7	-	TRBV28	TRBD1
TGCGCCAGCAGCTTGACGCTAATGAACACTGAAGCTTTCTTT	CASSLTLMNTEAFF	TRBJ1-1	-	TRBV5-1	-
TGTGCCACCAGCAGAGATCGGTCGGGACTCTACGAGCAGTACTTC	CATSRDRSGLYEQYF	TRBJ2-7	-	TRBV15	-
TGCGCCAGCAGCAGGGGTCGGGAGATCGATGAGCAGTTCTTC	CASSRGREIDEQFF	TRBJ2-1	-	TRBV5-1	-
TGCGCCAGCAGCCAAGATGGTCGACACACATACTACGAGCAGTACTTC	CASSQDGRHTYYEQYF	TRBJ2-7	once	TRBV4-1	-
TGTGCCAGCAGTGAACTCGGACAGGGGAACACTGAAGCTTTCTTT	CASSELGQGNTEAFF	TRBJ1-1	-	TRBV2	TRBD1
TGCGCCAGCAGCTTAGGGGGATTCGACACTGAAGCTTTCTTT	CASSLGGFDTEAFF	TRBJ1-1	-	TRBV5-1	-
TGTGCCAGCAGTAAGAGACTAGCGATATCTGCGGGAAAAGAGACCCAGTACTTC	CASSKRLAISAGKETQYF	TRBJ2-5	once	TRBV7-2	TRBD2
TGCAGCGTTGAAGGCCTAGCGGGAGGAGGTTACAATGAGCAGTTCTTC	CSVEGLAGGGYNEQFF	TRBJ2-1	-	TRBV29-1	TRBD2
TGTGCCAGCAGTTTATCGGCTAGCAATCAGCCCCAGCATTTT	CASSLSASNQPQHF	TRBJ1-5	-	TRBV27	-
TGTGCCAGCAGACCCGAGCGGGTTTCCTACGAGCAGTACTTC	CASRPERVSYEQYF	TRBJ2-7	-	TRBV6-5	-
TGTACCAGTAAATCCCCCAGGGACGAGCAGTACTTC	CTSKSPRDEQYF	TRBJ2-7	-	TRBV19	-
TGTGCCAGCAGCTTAGGAAGGGAGGACGAGCAGTACTTC	CASSLGREDEQYF	TRBJ2-7	-	TRBV13	-
TGCAGCGCAGTTACAGGGTCCTCTGGGGCCAACGTCCTGACTTTC	CSAVTGSSGANVLTF	TRBJ2-6	-	TRBV29-1	-
TGTGCCAGCAGCCGCGGTACAGGGGAACTCTATGGCTACACCTTC	CASSRGTGELYGYTF	TRBJ1-2	few	TRBV7-9	TRBD1
TGTGCCAGCAGTTTATTTGCGGGAGAAAAGTACGAGCAGTACTTC	CASSLFAGEKYEQYF	TRBJ2-7	-	TRBV28	TRBD2
TGTGCCAGCAGTATGGACAGGGCTCGCCAGCCCCAGCATTTT	CASSMDRARQPQHF	TRBJ1-5	-	TRBV27	TRBD1
TGTGCCAGCAGCCAAGCCTCGGAGGAGCAGTTCTTC	CASSQASEEQFF	TRBJ2-1	-	TRBV14	-
TGTGCCAGCAGGAAGACTAGCGGGGGGATCTACGAGCAGTACTTC	CASRKTSGGIYEQYF	TRBJ2-7	-	TRBV2	TRBD2
TGTGCCAGCAGCACCGGACTAGCGGGAGATGAAATCCCCTACGAGCAGTACTTC	CASSTGLAGDEIPYEQYF	TRBJ2-7	once	TRBV7-9	TRBD2
TGTGCCAGTGGGTCTCCAGGGTGGAATCAGCCCCAGCATTTT	CASGSPGWNQPQHF	TRBJ1-5	-	TRBV27	-
TGTGCCAGCATCCCCGGGGGGGCGCCCTACAATGAGCAGTTCTTC	CASIPGGAPYNEQFF	TRBJ2-1	-	TRBV7-9	TRBD2
TGTGCCAGCAGCTTAGGGACAGGGACTGGCAATCAGCCCCAGCATTTT	CASSLGTGTGNQPQHF	TRBJ1-5	medium-sized	TRBV7-8	TRBD1
TGTGCCAGCAGTGACCCACGCCAGGGGATCCACGAGCAGTACTTC	CASSDPRQGIHEQYF	TRBJ2-7	-	TRBV2	-
TGTGCCAGCAGACAAAGGGGGGGGGCGCAGGGCCAAGAGACCCAGTACTTC	CASRQRGGAQGQETQYF	TRBJ2-5	-	TRBV6-4	-
TGTGCCAGCAGAAGGGGGACAGACGGAACAGATACGCAGTATTTT	CASRRGTDGTDTQYF	TRBJ2-3	-	TRBV7-9	TRBD1
TGTGCCTGGAGTCCATCGGGGTCGCTTGGTGGGTGGGAGCTGTTTTTT	CAWSPSGSLGGWELFF	TRBJ2-2	-	TRBV30	-
TGTGCCAGTAGTATCCTAGCGGGACCTAATGAGCAGTTCTTC	CASSILAGPNEQFF	TRBJ2-1	-	TRBV19	TRBD2
TGTGCCAGCAGCTTGTATGACACAGGGAAAATTGAGCAGTTCTTC	CASSLYDTGKIEQFF	TRBJ2-1	-	TRBV5-5	-
TGTGCCAGCAGCTTGGAAGGAGGGAGCACAGATACGCAGTATTTT	CASSLEGGSTDTQYF	TRBJ2-3	once	TRBV5-4	-
TGTGCCTGTCAACCCTTTGGAGGGACTAGCGGGACGGGCGAGCAGTACTTC	CACQPFGGTSGTGEQYF	TRBJ2-7	-	TRBV30	TRBD2
TGTGCCACCAGCAGAGAGTCGACAGTCTTCCAAGAGACCCAGTACTTC	CATSRESTVFQETQYF	TRBJ2-5	-	TRBV15	-
TGTGCCAGTAATCGACAGGGGATGAACACTGAAGCTTTCTTT	CASNRQGMNTEAFF	TRBJ1-1	once	TRBV27	TRBD1
TGCGCCAGCAGCCAGGAACATAATACCGGGACTAGCTACGAGCAGTACTTC	CASSQEHNTGTSYEQYF	TRBJ2-7	-	TRBV4-3	TRBD2
TGTGCCACCAGCGGTCAGTTGAGGCGTAGGGCTTTCTTT	CATSGQLRRRAFF	TRBJ1-1	-	TRBV15	-
TGTGCCAGCAGCCCCGGGACAGGGCCTTTGAACACTGAAGCTTTCTTT	CASSPGTGPLNTEAFF	TRBJ1-1	-	TRBV7-9	TRBD1
TGTGCCAGCAGTTTAATAGGACTAGTCACCTACAATGAGCAGTTCTTC	CASSLIGLVTYNEQFF	TRBJ2-1	few	TRBV28	TRBD2
TGCGCCAGCAGCCTCGGACAGGGGAGAAACACTGAAGCTTTCTTT	CASSLGQGRNTEAFF	TRBJ1-1	-	TRBV5-1	TRBD1
TGTGCCAGCAGTTTAGGGACTAGCGGGAGGTCCGAGCAGTTCTTC	CASSLGTSGRSEQFF	TRBJ2-1	-	TRBV27	TRBD2
TGTGCCAGTAGTGCGACAGATTATAGCAATCAGCCCCAGCATTTT	CASSATDYSNQPQHF	TRBJ1-5	-	TRBV19	-